This note documents a single T cell receptor (beta chain) sequence. The target of this receptor is not known. No base quality information exists; no much larger clone differs at one position. These data come from a study of Ad26.COV2.S vaccination and SARS-CoV-2 variants (dated by TCRdb to about 2021). At the level of the whole study: Donors in the vaccine arm were drawn from COV1001, a phase I-IIa trial of Ad26.COV2.S in healthy adults that was multicentre, randomized, double-blind and placebo-controlled. Ad26.COV2.S was administered intramuscularly at 5 x 10^10 or 1 x 10^11 viral particles, either as a single shot or as two shots given 56 days apart. TCRbeta repertoire sequencing served as the tool for gauging how specific and how broad the SARS-CoV-2-reactive T cell receptors were following Ad26.COV2.S vaccination. The TCR-sequenced set comprised approximately 32 samples: approximately 20 Ad26.COV2.S vaccine recipients, 5 placebo recipients and 8 SARS-CoV-2 convalescent individuals. Trial participants were randomized into five groups of five: low-dose or high-dose Ad26.COV2.S given once or twice, or placebo on both occasions. Investigators remained blinded to trial group allocation during experiments and outcome assessment. Broad study findings and their caveats: The authors noted that total T cell responses may have been underestimated by the TCR breadth and depth analyses. Non-spike TCR breadth was comparable between vaccine and placebo recipients, consistent with the vaccine containing only spike. After vaccination, spike-specific CD8+ and CD4+ T cell responses were reported to show substantial breadth. The study lacked the statistical power to compare responses across vaccine doses or regimens. Ad26.COV2.S recipients had higher spike-specific TCR breadth than placebo recipients (P = 0.0014).

The immunoSEQ Assay was the method used to sequence TCRbeta CDR3 regions. After extraction, genomic DNA underwent amplification by bias-controlled multiplex PCR, followed by high-throughput sequencing. Turning to the authors' computational methods: To quantify the absolute abundance of every unique TCRbeta CDR3 region, sequences were collapsed and filtered. Usable DNA was measured by amplifying reference genes present in all nucleated cells, and TCRbeta template counts were normalized to that usable DNA to estimate T cell fraction. Repertoire TCRs were annotated as SARS-CoV-2-specific when V gene, CDR3 amino acid sequence and J gene were exactly matched to a known reactive TCR set. The reference SARS-CoV-2 TCR set was derived from MIRA and filtered for enrichment in COVID-19-positive ImmuneCODE repertoires, a step that removed public or cross-reactive TCRs. Based on the MIRA antigens, annotated TCRs were further analysed at the level of specific ORF or position within ORF. Depth was the summed frequency of annotated unique rearrangements, while breadth was defined as annotated unique rearrangements over total unique productive rearrangements. Two-sided Wilcoxon rank-sum tests were applied when comparing TCR breadth between groups. Drawn from immuneACCESS, this table holds only the in-frame rearrangements with V and J called that TCRdb kept. Clones are partly lost; checked studies trace under half to an unresolved V gene and leave the rest unexplained. The V and J calls and the clone size are those of that table, but D and trimming were determined from the DNA. This sample has about half a million clones in its table, and about 88% of those were observed once. The ten largest clones represent 1.7% of the sample.

V is cut by 4 bases and J by 12 bases, and the space between the germline ends is 13 bases. Reading from cysteine to phenylalanine, the CDR3 counts 11 amino acids. The DNA shown is the 33-base CDR3, in frame from base 1. CDR1 and CDR2 are read off the germline V gene (reference sequence) as DFQATT and SNEGSKA. Per the publication, the treatment or condition label means: 15 to 20 received Ad26.COV2.S at low or high dose, single or two shots; several received placebo; per-sample allocation not given. Repertoires of vaccine and placebo recipients were sequenced from samples collected on day 63 after the first injection. Between 29 July and 7 August 2020, Cohort 1b enrolled 25 adults aged 18-55 years at one site in Boston, USA. Ad26.COV2.S was a replication-incompetent adenovirus type 26 vector that expressed a prefusion-stabilized SARS-CoV-2 spike protein derived from the original Wuhan strain.

In this chain, TRBV20-1 is recombined with TRBJ2-1, and the D gene may be TRBD2, 5 bases matching. The sequenced sample was peripheral blood, obtained in a trial of Ad26.COV2.S vaccine versus placebo. The receptor comes from a person between 18 and 60 years old who received the Ad26.COV2.S COVID-19 vaccine or a placebo. The CDR3 region reads CSATRWAGQFF. The bases are TGCAGTGCTACTAGATGGGCGGGGCAGTTCTTC.